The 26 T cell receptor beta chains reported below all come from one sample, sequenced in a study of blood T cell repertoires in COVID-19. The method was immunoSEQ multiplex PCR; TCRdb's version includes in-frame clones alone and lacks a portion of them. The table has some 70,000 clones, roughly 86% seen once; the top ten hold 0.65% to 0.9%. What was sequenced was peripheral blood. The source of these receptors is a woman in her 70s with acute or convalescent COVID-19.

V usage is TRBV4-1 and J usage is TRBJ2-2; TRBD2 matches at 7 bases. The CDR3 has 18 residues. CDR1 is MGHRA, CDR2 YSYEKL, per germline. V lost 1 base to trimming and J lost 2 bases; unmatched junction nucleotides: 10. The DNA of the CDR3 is TGCGCCAGCAGCCAAGGATTACCGGGGGGTCTCAACACCGGGGAGCTGTTTTTT. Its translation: CASSQGLPGGLNTGELFF.

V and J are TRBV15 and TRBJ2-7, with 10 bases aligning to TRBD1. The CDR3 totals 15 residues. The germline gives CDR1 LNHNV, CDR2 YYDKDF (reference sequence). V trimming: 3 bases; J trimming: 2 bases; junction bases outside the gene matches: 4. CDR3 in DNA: TGTGCCACCAGCAGCAGACAGGGGGCCGCCTACGAGCAGTACTTC. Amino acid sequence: CATSSRQGAAYEQYF.

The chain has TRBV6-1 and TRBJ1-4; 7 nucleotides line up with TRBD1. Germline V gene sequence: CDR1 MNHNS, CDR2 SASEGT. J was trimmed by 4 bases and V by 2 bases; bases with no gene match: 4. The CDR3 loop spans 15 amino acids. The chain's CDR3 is CASSERTGLNEKLFF. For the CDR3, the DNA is TGTGCCAGCAGTGAACGGACAGGACTTAATGAAAAACTGTTTTTT.

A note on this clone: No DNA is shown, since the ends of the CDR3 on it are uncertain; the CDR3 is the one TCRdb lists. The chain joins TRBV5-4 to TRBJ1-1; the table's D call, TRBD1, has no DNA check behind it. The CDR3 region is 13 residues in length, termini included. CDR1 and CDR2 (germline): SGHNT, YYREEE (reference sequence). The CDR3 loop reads CASSLVGQGNDFF.

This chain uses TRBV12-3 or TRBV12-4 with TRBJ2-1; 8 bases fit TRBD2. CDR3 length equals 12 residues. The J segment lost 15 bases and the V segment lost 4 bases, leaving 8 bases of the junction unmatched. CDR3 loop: CASSSSGRVGFF. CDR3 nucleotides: TGTGCCAGCAGTTCAAGCGGGAGAGTGGGGTTCTTC.

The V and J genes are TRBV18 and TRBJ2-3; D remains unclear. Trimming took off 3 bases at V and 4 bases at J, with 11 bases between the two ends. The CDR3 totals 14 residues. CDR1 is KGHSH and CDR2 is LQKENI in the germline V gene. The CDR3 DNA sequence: TGTGCCAGCTCACCCGAACAGCTGCCAGATACGCAGTATTTT. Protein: CASSPEQLPDTQYF. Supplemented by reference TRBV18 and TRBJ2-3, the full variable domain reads NAGVMQNPRHLVRRRGQEARLRCSPMKGHSHVYWYRQLPEEGLKFMVYLQKENIIDESGMPKERFSAEFPKEGPSILRIQQVVRGDSAAYFCASSPEQLPDTQYFGPGTRLTVL.

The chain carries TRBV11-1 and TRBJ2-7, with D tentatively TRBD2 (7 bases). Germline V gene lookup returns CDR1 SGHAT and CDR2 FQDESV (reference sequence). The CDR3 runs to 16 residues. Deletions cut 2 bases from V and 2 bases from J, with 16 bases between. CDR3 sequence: CASSLTPGGRTYEQYF. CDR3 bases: TGTGCCAGCAGCTTAACCCCGGGGGGCAGAACCTACGAGCAGTACTTC.

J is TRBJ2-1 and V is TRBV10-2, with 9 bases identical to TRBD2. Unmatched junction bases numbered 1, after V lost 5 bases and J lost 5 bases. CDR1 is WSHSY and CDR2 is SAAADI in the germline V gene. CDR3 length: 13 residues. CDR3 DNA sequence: TGCGCCAGCAGTCTAGCGGGGAACAATGAGCAGTTCTTC. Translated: CASSLAGNNEQFF.

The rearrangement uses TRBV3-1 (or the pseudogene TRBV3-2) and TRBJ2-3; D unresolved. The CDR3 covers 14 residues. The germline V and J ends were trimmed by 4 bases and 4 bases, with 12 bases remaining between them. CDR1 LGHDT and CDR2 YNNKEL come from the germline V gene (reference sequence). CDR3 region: CASSRRLSADTQYF. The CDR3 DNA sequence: TGTGCCAGCAGCCGTCGACTGAGCGCAGATACGCAGTATTTT.

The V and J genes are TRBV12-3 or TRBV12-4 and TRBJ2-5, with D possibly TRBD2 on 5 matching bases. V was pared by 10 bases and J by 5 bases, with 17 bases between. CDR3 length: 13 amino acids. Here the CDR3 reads CATSRGLGETQYF. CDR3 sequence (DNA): TGTGCCACTTCCAGAGGGCTAGGGGAGACCCAGTACTTC.

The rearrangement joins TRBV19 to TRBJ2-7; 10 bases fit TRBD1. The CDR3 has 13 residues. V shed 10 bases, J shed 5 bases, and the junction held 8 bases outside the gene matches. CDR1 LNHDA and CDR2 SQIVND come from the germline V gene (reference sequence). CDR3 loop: CAIRDRGFHEQYF. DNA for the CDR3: TGTGCCATTCGGGACAGGGGCTTCCACGAGCAGTACTTC.

CDR3 nucleotide sequence: TGTGCCAGTAGTATAGGGGCGAGGGCCCCAGATACGCAGTATTTT. Translated: CASSIGARAPDTQYF. This rearrangement joins TRBV19 to TRBJ2-3; the D gene is possibly TRBD2 (5 bases). CDR1 and CDR2 (germline): LNHDA, SQIVND (reference sequence). The CDR3 runs to 15 residues. The ends were cut back, 1 base at V and 4 bases at J, with 12 bases in the middle.

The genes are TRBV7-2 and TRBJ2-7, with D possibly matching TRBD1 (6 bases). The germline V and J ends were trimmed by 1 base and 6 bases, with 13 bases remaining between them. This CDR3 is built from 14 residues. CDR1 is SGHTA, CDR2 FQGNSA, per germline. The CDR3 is CASSLETGILEQYF. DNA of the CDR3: TGTGCCAGCAGCTTAGAGACAGGTATTCTCGAGCAGTACTTC.

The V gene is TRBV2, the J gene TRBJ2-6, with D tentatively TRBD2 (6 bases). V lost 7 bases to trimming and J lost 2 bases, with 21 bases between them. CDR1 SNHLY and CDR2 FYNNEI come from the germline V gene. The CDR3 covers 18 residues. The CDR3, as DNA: TGTGCCAGCACCGAGATAGGTGGAGGGCCCCCTGGGGCCAACGTCCTGACTTTC. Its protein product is CASTEIGGGPPGANVLTF. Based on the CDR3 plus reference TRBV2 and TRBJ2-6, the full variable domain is EPEVTQTPSHQVTQMGQEVILRCVPISNHLYFYWYRQILGQKVEFLVSFYNNEISEKSEIFDDQFSVERPDGSNFTLKIRSTKLEDSAMYFCASTEIGGGPPGANVLTFGAGSRLTVL.

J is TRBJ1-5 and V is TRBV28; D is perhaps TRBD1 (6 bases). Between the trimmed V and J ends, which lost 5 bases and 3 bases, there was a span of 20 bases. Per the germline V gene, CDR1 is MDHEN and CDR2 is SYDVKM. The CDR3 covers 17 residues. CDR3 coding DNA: TGTGCCAGCAGTACAACCTCCAGGGGAGGGTCCAATCAGCCCCAGCATTTT. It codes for CASSTTSRGGSNQPQHF.

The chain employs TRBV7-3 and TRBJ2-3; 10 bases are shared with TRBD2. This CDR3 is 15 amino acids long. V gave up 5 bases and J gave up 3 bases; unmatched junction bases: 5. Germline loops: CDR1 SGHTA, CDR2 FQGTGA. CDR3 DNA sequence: TGTGCCAGCAGCCCGCTAGCGGGAGCTACAGATACGCAGTATTTT. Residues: CASSPLAGATDTQYF.

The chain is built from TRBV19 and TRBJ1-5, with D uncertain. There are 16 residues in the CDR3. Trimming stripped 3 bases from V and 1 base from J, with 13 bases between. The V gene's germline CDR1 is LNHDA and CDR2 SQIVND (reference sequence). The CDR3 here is CASSMIGRRSNQPQHF. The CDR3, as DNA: TGTGCCAGTAGTATGATAGGGAGGCGAAGCAATCAGCCCCAGCATTTT.

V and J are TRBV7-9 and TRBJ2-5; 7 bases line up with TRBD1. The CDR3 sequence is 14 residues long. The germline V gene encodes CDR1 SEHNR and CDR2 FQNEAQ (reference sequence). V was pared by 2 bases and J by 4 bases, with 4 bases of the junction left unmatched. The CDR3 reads CASSLTGVLETQYF. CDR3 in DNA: TGTGCCAGCAGCTTAACAGGGGTCTTAGAGACCCAGTACTTC.

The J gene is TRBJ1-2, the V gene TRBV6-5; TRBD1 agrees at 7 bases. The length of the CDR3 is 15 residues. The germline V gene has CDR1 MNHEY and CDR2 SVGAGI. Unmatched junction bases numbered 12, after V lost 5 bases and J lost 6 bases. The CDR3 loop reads CASSRIGQASDGYTF. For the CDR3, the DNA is TGTGCCAGCAGTAGAATCGGACAGGCGTCGGATGGCTACACCTTC.

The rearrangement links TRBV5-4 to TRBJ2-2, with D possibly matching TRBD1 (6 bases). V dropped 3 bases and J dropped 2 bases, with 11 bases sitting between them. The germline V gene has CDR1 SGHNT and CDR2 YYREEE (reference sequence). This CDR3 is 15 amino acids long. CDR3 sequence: CASSSKQGNTGELFF. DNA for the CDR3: TGTGCCAGCAGCTCCAAACAGGGTAACACCGGGGAGCTGTTTTTT.

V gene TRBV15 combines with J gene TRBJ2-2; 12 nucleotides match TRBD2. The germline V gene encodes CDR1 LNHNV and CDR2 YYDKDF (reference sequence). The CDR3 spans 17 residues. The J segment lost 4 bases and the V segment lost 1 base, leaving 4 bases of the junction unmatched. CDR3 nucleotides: TGTGCCACCAGCAGAGTCCTAGCGGGAGGGGGCACCGGGGAGCTGTTTTTT. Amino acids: CATSRVLAGGGTGELFF.

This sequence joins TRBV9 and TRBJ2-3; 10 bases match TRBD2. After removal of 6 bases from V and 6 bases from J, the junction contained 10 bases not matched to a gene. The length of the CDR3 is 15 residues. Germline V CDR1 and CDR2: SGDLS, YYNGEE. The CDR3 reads CASTRLAGGQDTQYF. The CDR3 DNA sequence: TGTGCCAGCACCAGATTAGCGGGGGGTCAGGATACGCAGTATTTT. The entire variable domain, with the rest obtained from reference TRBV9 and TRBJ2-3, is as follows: DSGVTQTPKHLITATGQRVTLRCSPRSGDLSVYWYQQSLDQGLQFLIQYYNGEERAKGNILERFSAQQFPDLHSELNLSSLELGDSALYFCASTRLAGGQDTQYFGPGTRLTVL.

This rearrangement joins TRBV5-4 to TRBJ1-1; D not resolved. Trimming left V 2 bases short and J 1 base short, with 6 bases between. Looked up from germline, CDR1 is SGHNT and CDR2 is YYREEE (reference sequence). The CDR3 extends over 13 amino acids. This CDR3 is CASSLDSNTEAFF. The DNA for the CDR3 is TGTGCCAGCAGCTTAGACTCGAACACTGAAGCTTTCTTT.

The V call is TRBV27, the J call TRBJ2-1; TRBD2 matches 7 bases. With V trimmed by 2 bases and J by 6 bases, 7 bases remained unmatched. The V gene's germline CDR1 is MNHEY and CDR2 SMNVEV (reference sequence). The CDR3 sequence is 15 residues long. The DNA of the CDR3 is TGTGCCAGCAGTTTACCCGGGAGGCCGTCCAATGAGCAGTTCTTC. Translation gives CASSLPGRPSNEQFF.

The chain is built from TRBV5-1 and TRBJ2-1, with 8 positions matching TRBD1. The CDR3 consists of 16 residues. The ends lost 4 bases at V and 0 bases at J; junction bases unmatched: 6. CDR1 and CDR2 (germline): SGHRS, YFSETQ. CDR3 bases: TGCGCCAGCAGCGGCTCAGGGGGCAACTCCTACAATGAGCAGTTCTTC. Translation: CASSGSGGNSYNEQFF.

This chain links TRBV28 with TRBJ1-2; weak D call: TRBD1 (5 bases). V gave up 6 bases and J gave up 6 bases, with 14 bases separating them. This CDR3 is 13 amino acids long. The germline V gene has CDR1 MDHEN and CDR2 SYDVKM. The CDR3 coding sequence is TGTGCCAGCAGAAGGCCGCGGGGGGATGGCTACACCTTC. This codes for CASRRPRGDGYTF.